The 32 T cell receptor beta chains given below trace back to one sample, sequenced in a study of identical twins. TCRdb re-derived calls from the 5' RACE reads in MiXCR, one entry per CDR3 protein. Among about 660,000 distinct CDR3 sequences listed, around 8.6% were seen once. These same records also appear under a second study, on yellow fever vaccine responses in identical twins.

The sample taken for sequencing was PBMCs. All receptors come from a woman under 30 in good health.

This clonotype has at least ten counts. The CDR3 protein is CASSLDPGNTQYF. In DNA, the CDR3 is TGTGCCAGCAGCTTAGATCCGGGAAATACGCAGTATTTT. The rearrangement joins TRBV11-2 to TRBJ2-3; possibly TRBD2 for D (5 bases). Trimming shortened V by 0 bases and J by 7 bases, and 8 bases separated the two germline ends. Germline V gene sequence: CDR1 SGHAT, CDR2 FQNNGV. There are 13 residues in the CDR3.

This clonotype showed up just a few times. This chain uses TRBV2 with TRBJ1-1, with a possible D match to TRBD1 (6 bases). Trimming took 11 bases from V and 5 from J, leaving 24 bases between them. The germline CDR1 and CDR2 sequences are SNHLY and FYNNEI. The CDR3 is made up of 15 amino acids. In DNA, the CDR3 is TGTGCCGTTCACCGGGACACGGACATCGAGACTGAAGCTTTCTTT. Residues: CAVHRDTDIETEAFF.

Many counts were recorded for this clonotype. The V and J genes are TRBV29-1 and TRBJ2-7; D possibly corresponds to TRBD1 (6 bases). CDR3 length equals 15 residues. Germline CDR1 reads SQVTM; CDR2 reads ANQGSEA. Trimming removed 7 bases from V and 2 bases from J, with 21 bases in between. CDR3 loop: CSATLGHINPYEQYF. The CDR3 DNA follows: TGCAGCGCAACCTTGGGACACATCAACCCCTACGAGCAGTACTTC.

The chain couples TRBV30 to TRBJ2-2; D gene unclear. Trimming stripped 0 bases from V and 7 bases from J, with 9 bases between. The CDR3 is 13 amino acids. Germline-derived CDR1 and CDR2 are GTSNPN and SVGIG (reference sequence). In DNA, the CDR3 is TGTGCCTGGAGTGTTGCTGTTAACGGGGAGCTGTTTTTT. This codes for CAWSVAVNGELFF.

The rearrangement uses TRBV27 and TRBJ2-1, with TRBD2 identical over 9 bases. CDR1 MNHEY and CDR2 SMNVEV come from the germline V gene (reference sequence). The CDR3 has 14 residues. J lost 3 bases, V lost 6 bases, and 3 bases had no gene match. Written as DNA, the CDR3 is TGTGCCAGCAGCCGGACTAGCGACTACAATGAGCAGTTCTTC. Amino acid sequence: CASSRTSDYNEQFF.

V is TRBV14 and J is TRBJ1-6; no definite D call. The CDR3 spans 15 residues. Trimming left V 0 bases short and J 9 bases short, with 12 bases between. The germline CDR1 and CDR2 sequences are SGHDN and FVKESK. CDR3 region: CASSQERDFGSPLHF. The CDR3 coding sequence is TGTGCCAGCAGCCAAGAACGCGACTTCGGTTCACCCCTCCACTTT.

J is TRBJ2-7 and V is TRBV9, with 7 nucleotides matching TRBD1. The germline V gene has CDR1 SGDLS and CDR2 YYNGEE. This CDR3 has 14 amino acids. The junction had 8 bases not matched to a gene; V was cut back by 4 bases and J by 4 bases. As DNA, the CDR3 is TGTGCCAGCAGCCCCCCGGGACAGCCTTACGAGCAGTACTTC. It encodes CASSPPGQPYEQYF.

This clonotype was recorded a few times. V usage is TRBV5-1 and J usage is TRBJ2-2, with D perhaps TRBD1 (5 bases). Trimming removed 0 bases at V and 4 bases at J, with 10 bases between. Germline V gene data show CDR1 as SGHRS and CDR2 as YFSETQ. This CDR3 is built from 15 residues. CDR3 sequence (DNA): TGCGCCAGCAGCTTGGAGGGGTGGTTCACCGGGGAGCTGTTTTTT. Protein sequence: CASSLEGWFTGELFF.

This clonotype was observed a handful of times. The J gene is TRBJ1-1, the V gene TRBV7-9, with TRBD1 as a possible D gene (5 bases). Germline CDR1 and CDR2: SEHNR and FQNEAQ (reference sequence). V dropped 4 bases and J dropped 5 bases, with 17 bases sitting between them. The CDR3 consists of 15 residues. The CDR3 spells CASSSAEGRGTEAFF. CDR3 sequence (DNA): TGTGCCAGCAGCTCCGCAGAGGGGCGGGGGACTGAAGCTTTCTTT.

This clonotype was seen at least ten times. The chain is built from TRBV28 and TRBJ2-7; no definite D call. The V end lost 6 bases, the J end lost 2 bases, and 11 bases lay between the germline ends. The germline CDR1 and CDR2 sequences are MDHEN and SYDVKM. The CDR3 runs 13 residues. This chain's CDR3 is CASSPQVPYEQYF. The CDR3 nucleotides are TGTGCCAGCAGCCCGCAGGTTCCCTACGAGCAGTACTTC. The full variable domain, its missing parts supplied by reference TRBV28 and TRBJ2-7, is DVKVTQSSRYLVKRTGEKVFLECVQDMDHENMFWYRQDPGLGLRLIYFSYDVKMKEKGDIPEGYSVSREKKERFSLILESASTNQTSMYLCASSPQVPYEQYFGPGTRLTVT.

The CDR3 loop reads CASSPLEQGLTGELFF. Written as DNA, the CDR3 is TGTGCCAGCTCACCCCTGGAACAGGGGCTAACCGGGGAGCTGTTTTTT. This chain uses TRBV18 with TRBJ2-2; TRBD1 matches 7 bases. With V trimmed by 3 bases and J by 5 bases, 9 bases remained unmatched. The CDR3 totals 16 residues. Germline values: CDR1 KGHSH, CDR2 LQKENI.

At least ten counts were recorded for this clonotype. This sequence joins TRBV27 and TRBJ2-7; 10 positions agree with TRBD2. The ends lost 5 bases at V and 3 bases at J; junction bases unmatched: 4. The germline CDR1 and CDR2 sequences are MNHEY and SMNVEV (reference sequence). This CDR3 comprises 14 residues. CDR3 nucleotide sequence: TGTGCCAGCAGTACCTGGACTAGCGGCTACGAGCAGTACTTC. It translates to CASSTWTSGYEQYF.

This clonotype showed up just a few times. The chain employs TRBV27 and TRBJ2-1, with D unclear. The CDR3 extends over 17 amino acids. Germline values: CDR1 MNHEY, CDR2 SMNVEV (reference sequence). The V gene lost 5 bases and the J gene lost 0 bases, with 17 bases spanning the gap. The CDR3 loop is CASSLGSASSSYNEQFF. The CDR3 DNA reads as TGTGCCAGCAGTCTGGGGTCTGCTTCGAGCTCCTACAATGAGCAGTTCTTC.

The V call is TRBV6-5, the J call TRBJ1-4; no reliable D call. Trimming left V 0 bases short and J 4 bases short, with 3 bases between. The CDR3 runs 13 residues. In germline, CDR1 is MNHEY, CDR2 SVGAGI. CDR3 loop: CASSYSINEKLFF. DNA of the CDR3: TGTGCCAGCAGTTACTCGATTAATGAAAAACTGTTTTTT.

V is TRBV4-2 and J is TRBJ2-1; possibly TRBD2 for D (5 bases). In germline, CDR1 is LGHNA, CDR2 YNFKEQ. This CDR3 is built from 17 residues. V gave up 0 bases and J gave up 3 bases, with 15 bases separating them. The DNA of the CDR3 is TGTGCCAGCAGCCAAGATTCGCTGGAGCGGTACTACAATGAGCAGTTCTTC. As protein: CASSQDSLERYYNEQFF.

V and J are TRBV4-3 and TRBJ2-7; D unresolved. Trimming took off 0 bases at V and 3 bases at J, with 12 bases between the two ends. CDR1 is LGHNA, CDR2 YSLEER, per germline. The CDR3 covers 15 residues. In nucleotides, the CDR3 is TGCGCCAGCAGCCAAGATATCGCCAGCTACTACGAGCAGTACTTC. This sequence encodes CASSQDIASYYEQYF.

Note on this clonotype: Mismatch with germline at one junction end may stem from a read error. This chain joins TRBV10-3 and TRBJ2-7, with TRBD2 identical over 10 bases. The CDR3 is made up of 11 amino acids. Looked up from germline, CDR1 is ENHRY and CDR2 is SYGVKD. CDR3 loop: CAISGGLATHF. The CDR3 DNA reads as TGTGCCATCAGTGGGGGACTAGCGACACACTTC.

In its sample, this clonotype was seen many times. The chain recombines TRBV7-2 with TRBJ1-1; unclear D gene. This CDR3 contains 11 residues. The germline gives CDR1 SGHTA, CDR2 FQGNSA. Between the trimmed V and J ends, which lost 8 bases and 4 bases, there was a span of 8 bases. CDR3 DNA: TGTGCCAGCTCGCCGAGCACTGAAGCTTTCTTT. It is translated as CASSPSTEAFF.

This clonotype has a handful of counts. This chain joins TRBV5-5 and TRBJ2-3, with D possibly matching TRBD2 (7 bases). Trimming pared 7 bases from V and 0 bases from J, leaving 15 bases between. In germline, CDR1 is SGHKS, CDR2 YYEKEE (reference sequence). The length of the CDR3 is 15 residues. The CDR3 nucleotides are TGTGCCAGCCTCTGGGGAGGGGGAAGCACAGATACGCAGTATTTT. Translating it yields CASLWGGGSTDTQYF.

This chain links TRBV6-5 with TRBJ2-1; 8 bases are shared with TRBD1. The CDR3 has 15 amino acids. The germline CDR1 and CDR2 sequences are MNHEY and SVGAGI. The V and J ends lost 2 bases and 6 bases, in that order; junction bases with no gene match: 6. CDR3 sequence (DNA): TGTGCCAGCAGTTACGGGACAGGCGGTCTCAATGAGCAGTTCTTC. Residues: CASSYGTGGLNEQFF.

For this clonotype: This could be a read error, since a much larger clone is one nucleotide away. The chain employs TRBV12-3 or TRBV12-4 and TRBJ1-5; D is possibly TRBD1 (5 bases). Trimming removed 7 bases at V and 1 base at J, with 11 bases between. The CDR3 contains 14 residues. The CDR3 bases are TGTGCCAGCAATTTCGGGGGGAGCAATCAGCCCCAGCATTTT. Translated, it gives CASNFGGSNQPQHF.

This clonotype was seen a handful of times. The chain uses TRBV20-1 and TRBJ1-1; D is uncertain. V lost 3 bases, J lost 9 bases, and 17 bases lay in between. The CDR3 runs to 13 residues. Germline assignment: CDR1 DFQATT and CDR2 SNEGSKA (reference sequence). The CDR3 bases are TGCAGTGCTAGCAATTGGGGTGACCGGAAAGCTTTCTTT. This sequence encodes CSASNWGDRKAFF.

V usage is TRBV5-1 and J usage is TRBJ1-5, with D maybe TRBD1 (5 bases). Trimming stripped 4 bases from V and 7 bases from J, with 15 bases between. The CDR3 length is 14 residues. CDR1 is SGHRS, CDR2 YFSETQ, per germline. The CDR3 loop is CASSLVGPGQPQHF. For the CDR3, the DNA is TGCGCCAGCAGCCTGGTGGGGCCGGGACAGCCCCAGCATTTT.

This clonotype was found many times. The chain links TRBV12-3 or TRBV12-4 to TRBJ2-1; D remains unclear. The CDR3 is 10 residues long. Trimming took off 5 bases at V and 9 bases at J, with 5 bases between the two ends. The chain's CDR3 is CASSNGEQFF. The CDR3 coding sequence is TGTGCCAGCAGTAACGGTGAGCAGTTCTTC.

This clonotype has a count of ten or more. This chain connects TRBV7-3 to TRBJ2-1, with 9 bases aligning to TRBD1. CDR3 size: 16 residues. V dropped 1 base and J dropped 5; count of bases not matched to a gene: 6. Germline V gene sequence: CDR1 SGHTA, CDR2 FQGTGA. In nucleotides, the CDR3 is TGTGCCAGCAGCTTAAGGGGGACAGGGTTTGACAATGAGCAGTTCTTC. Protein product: CASSLRGTGFDNEQFF.

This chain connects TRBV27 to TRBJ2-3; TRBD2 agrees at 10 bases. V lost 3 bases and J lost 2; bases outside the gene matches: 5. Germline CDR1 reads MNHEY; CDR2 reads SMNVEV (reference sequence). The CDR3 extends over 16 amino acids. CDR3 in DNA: TGTGCCAGCAGTTTTTTAGCGGGGGGAACCACAGATACGCAGTATTTT. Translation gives CASSFLAGGTTDTQYF.

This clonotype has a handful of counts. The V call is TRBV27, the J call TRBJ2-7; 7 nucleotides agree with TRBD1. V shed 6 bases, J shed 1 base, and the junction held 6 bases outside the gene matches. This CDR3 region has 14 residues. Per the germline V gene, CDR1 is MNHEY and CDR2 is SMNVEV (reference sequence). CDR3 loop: CASRTWDRSYEQYF. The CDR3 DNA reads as TGTGCCAGCAGAACTTGGGACAGATCCTACGAGCAGTACTTC.

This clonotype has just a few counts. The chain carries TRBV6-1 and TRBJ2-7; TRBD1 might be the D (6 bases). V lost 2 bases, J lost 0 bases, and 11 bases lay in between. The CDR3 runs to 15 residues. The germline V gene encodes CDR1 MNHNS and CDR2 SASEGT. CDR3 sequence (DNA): TGTGCCAGCAGTGAATTGGGGGCGAGCTCCTACGAGCAGTACTTC. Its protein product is CASSELGASSYEQYF.

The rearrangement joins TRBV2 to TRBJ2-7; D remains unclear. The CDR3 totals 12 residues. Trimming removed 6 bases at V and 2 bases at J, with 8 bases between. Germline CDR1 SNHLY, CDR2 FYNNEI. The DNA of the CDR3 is TGTGCCAGCAGGTCCCTCCCCTACGAGCAGTACTTC. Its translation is CASRSLPYEQYF. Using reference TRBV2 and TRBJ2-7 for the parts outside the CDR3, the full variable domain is EPEVTQTPSHQVTQMGQEVILRCVPISNHLYFYWYRQILGQKVEFLVSFYNNEISEKSEIFDDQFSVERPDGSNFTLKIRSTKLEDSAMYFCASRSLPYEQYFGPGTRLTVT.

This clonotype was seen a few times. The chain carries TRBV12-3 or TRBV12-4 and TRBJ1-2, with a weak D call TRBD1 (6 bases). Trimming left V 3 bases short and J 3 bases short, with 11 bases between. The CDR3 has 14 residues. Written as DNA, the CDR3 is TGTGCCAGCAGTTTTTCGGGGGGCGACTATGGCTACACCTTC. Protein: CASSFSGGDYGYTF.

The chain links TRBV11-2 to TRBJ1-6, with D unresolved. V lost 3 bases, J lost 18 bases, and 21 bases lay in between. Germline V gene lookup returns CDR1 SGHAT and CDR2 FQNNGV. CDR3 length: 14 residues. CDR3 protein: CASSLGSGSFTPHF. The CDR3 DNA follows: TGTGCCAGCAGCTTGGGGAGTGGCAGTTTCACCCCCCACTTT.

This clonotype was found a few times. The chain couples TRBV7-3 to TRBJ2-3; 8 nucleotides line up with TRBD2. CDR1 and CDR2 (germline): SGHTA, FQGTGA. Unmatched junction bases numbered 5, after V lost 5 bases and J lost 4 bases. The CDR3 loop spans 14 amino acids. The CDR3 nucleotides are TGTGCCAGCAGCGCGGCGGGGGGCCCAGATACGCAGTATTTT. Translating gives CASSAAGGPDTQYF.